This T cell receptor (beta chain) was found in a study of molecular identifiers for immune sequencing clone quantification. A note on this clonotype: A much larger clone lies a single base off, so this may be a read error.

The germline CDR1 and CDR2 sequences are MDHEN and SYDVKM. V dropped 5 bases and J dropped 2; count of bases not matched to a gene: 12. This CDR3 has 17 residues. Making the bulk TCR libraries relied on previously described methods and listed TCR primers. Each CDR3 protein gets one entry after TCRdb re-called the PCR reads with MiXCR. The repertoire has roughly 50,000 distinct CDR3 sequences, almost 25% of them found once; the top ten carry 1.5% to 2%. The J gene is TRBJ2-7, the V gene TRBV28; 10 bases are shared with TRBD2. The clonotype originates from a human donor in good health. Some libraries in this study had Jurkat cell RNA spiked in. The sequencing sample was made of naive CD8+ T cells from blood, with Jurkat cell RNA spiked in. The subset: FACS-sorted CD8+CD4-CCR7+CD45RA+ naive T cells. The CDR3 protein is CASSQLGVSGRAYEQYF. DNA for the CDR3: TGTGCCAGCAGTCAATTAGGAGTAAGCGGGAGGGCCTACGAGCAGTACTTC.